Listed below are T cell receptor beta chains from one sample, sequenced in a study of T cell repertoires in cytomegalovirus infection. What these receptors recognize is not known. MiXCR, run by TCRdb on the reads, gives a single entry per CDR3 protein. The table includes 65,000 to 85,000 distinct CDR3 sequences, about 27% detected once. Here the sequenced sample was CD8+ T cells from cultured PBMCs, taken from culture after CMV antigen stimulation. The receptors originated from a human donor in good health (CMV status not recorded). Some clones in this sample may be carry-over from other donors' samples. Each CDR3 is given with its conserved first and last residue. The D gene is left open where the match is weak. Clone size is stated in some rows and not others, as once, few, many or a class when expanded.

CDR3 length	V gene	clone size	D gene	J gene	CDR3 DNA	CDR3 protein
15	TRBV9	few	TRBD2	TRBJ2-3	TGTGCCAGCAGCCCAAGCGGGGCCAGCACAGATACGCAGTATTTT	CASSPSGASTDTQYF
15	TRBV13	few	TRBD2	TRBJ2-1	TGTGCCAGCAGCTTATTAGCGGGAACCTACAATGAGCAGTTCTTC	CASSLLAGTYNEQFF
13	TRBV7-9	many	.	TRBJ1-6	TGTGCCAGCAGCTTAGACCCTGTGACACCCCTCCACTTT	CASSLDPVTPLHF
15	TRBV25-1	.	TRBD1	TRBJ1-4	TGTGCCAGCAGTGAATGGGGACAGGGAGATAAAAAACTGTTTTTT	CASSEWGQGDKKLFF
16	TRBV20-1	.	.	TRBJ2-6	TGCAGTGCCGGGGGGCCACTCCACTCTGGGGCCAACGTCCTGACTTTC	CSAGGPLHSGANVLTF
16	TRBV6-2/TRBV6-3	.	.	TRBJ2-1	TGTGCCAGCAGTTACGCCCTTAGCAGGGGTAGCAATGAGCAGTTCTTC	CASSYALSRGSNEQFF
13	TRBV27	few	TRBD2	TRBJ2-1	TGTGCCAGCACGACTAGCGGGACTCTCGAGCAGTTCTTC	CASTTSGTLEQFF
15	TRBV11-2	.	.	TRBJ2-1	TGTGCCAGCAGCTTAGTGGTTGGGTCCTACAATGAGCAGTTCTTC	CASSLVVGSYNEQFF
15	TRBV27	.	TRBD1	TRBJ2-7	TGTGCCAGCAGTTCCACCGGGACAGGTCGTCGCGAGCAGTACTTC	CASSSTGTGRREQYF
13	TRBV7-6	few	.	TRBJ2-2	TGTGCCAGCAGCTTAGGTATCGGCGGGGAGCTGTTTTTT	CASSLGIGGELFF
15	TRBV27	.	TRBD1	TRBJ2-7	TGTGCCAGCAGACACGGGACAGATAGCTCCTACGAGCAGTACTTC	CASRHGTDSSYEQYF
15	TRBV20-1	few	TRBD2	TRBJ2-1	TGCAGTGCTAGAACCGGGACTAGCGGGAACAATGAGCAGTTCTTC	CSARTGTSGNNEQFF
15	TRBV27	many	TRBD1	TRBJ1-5	TGTGCCAGCAGTCAGGGGACAGCTAGCAATCAGCCCCAGCATTTT	CASSQGTASNQPQHF
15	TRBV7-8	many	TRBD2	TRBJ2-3	TGTGCCAGCAGCTTAGGGTCCGGGGGGGGAGATACGCAGTATTTT	CASSLGSGGGDTQYF
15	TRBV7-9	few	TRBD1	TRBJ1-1	TGTGCCAGCAGCTCCCTGGGACAGCTGAACACTGAAGCTTTCTTT	CASSSLGQLNTEAFF
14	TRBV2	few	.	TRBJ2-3	TGTGCCATCTTCATCGACTGGAACACAGATACGCAGTATTTT	CAIFIDWNTDTQYF
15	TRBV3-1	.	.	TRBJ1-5	TGTGCCAGCAGTCCTTCATTGGGTAGCAATCAGCCCCAGCATTTT	CASSPSLGSNQPQHF
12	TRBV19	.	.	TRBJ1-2	TGTGCCAGTATGCCGGGAAACTATGGCTACACCTTC	CASMPGNYGYTF
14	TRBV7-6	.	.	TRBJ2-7	TGTGCCAGCAGCTTAATTGGGGGCTCCTACGAGCAGTACTTC	CASSLIGGSYEQYF
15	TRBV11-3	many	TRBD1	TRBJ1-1	TGTGCCAGCAGCTCCCCCTCAACAGGGGAAAATGAAGCTTTCTTT	CASSSPSTGENEAFF
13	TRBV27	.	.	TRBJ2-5	TGTGCCAGCAGTCCGGTGACTGGAGGGGCCCAGTACTTC	CASSPVTGGAQYF
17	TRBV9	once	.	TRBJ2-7	TGTGCCAGCAGCGTAGGAGGTTCAACGGTGGGTACGGGGGAGCAGTACTTC	CASSVGGSTVGTGEQYF
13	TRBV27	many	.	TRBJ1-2	TGTGCCAGCAGTCTCCACTCGGGGAGTGGCTACACCTTC	CASSLHSGSGYTF
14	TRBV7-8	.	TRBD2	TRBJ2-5	TGTGCCAGCAGCTTAAGCGGGAGGTCAGAGACCCAGTACTTC	CASSLSGRSETQYF
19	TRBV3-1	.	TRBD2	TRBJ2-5	TGTGCCAGCAGCCAAGATCATATTACGGGACTAGCGGGAGGCGAGACCCAGTACTTC	CASSQDHITGLAGGETQYF
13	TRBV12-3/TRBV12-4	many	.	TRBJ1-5	TGTGCCAGCAGACGGCGCCAGGAGGAGCCCCAGCATTTT	CASRRRQEEPQHF
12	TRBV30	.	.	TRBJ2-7	TGTGCCTGGAGTGTAGTAGACTACGAGCAGTACTTC	CAWSVVDYEQYF
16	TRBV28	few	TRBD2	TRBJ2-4	TGTGCCAGCAGTTTTACGGAGATCAGCGGGGAAAACATTCAGTACTTC	CASSFTEISGENIQYF
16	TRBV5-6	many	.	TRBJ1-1	TGTGCCAGCAGCTTGGCCGGTAGGGGTTTGAACACTGAAGCTTTCTTT	CASSLAGRGLNTEAFF
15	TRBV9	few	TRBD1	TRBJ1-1	TGTGCCAGCAGCGTAGAAGGACAGGGGGCAACTGAAGCTTTCTTT	CASSVEGQGATEAFF
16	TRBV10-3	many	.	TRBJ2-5	TGTGCCATCAGTGAGTCGATCAGGGCAGAGCAAGAGACCCAGTACTTC	CAISESIRAEQETQYF
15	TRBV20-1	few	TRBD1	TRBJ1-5	TGCAGTGCTCTACAGGGGGGAAGCAGCAATCAGCCCCAGCATTTT	CSALQGGSSNQPQHF
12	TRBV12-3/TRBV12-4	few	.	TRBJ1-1	TGTGCCAGCAGTTTCCCAGACACTGAAGCTTTCTTT	CASSFPDTEAFF
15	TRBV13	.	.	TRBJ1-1	TGTGCCAGCAGCTTAGGCGAGGGGGTGCGCACTGAAGCTTTCTTT	CASSLGEGVRTEAFF
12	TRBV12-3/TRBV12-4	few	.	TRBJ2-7	TGTGCCAGCAGTTTAACTAGCTCCGAGCAGTACTTC	CASSLTSSEQYF
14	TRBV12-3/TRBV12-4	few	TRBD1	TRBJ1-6	TGTGCCAGCAGGAAGGGGGCGAGAAATTCACCCCTCCACTTT	CASRKGARNSPLHF
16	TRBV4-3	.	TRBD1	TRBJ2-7	TGCGCCAGCAGCCAAGATCTAGGACAGGGTCCCTACGAGCAGTACTTC	CASSQDLGQGPYEQYF
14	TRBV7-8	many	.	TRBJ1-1	TGTGCCAGCAGCTTAGGGAGGGGGATCACTGAAGCTTTCTTT	CASSLGRGITEAFF
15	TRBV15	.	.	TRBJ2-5	TGTGCCACCAGCAAAATTAAAGGGACGACGGGGACCCAGTACTTC	CATSKIKGTTGTQYF
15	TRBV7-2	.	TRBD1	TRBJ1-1	TGTGCCAGCAGCGAACACAGGGGACCTCTCGCTGAAGCTTTCTTT	CASSEHRGPLAEAFF